Sequencing of this T cell receptor (beta chain) was carried out in a study of CD8 T cells in ankylosing spondylitis. Findings and limits, study-wide: Disease-linked clones reportedly showed significant enrichment in matched ankylosing spondylitis synovial fluid.

This clonotype has a count of ten or more. Its antigen is not identified. This CDR3 has 15 amino acids. CDR1 is SGHRS, CDR2 YFSETQ, per germline. The V and J ends lost 3 bases and 3 bases, in that order; junction bases with no gene match: 5. Each CDR3 protein is one row after TCRdb ran MiXCR on the 5' RACE reads. This sample has fewer than 200,000 distinct CDR3 sequences, with about 17% found just once. Input material: blood, either unsorted or a sorted T cell fraction (not recorded which). The V gene is TRBV5-1, the J gene TRBJ2-2; the match to TRBD1 covers 7 bases. This clonotype originated in a male donor with ankylosing spondylitis or in good health (not recorded which). The CDR3 bases are TGCGCCAGCAGCTATGACAGGGCGGACACCGGGGAGCTGTTTTTT. This sequence encodes CASSYDRADTGELFF.